These 26 T cell receptor beta chains were sequenced from one sample in a study of PD-1 blockade in mismatch repair-deficient tumors. The protocol was immunoSEQ multiplex PCR, while the TCRdb copy is restricted to in-frame clones and leaves out a portion. Seen here are over 100,000 clones, roughly 80% observed once, and the top ten hold roughly 4.5%. The sequencing used peripheral blood, collected approximately 14 months after starting pembrolizumab. These receptors originate from an adult with mismatch repair-deficient cancer.

CDR3 DNA sequence: TGTGCCACCCTGACAGGGGGAGGAAACACCATATATTTT. It specifies CATLTGGGNTIYF. V usage is TRBV19 and J usage is TRBJ1-3; 9 nucleotides align to TRBD1. The V segment lost 10 bases and the J segment 4 bases; nucleotides outside the gene matches: 5. The germline V gene encodes CDR1 LNHDA and CDR2 SQIVND (reference sequence). The CDR3 has 13 amino acids.

The CDR3 region has the DNA TGCAGCGTTGACCCAGGGTTTACTATCACAGATACGCAGTATTTT. Its protein is CSVDPGFTITDTQYF. The chain recombines TRBV29-1 with TRBJ2-3, with D possibly TRBD1 on 5 matching bases. This CDR3 is 15 amino acids long. The V and J ends lost 3 bases and 2 bases respectively, with 15 bases between them. The germline CDR1 and CDR2 sequences are SQVTM and ANQGSEA.

The V and J genes are TRBV15 and TRBJ1-1, with a possible D match to TRBD1 (5 bases). The V gene lost 1 base and the J gene lost 2 bases, with 5 bases spanning the gap. This CDR3 has 13 residues. CDR1 and CDR2 from the germline V gene are LNHNV and YYDKDF (reference sequence). For the CDR3, the DNA is TGTGCCACCAGCAGAGGGGACAACACTGAAGCTTTCTTT. Protein product: CATSRGDNTEAFF.

CDR3 sequence: CASSLGSGGGNTEAFF. The DNA for the CDR3 is TGTGCCAGCAGCTTAGGATCAGGGGGCGGGAACACTGAAGCTTTCTTT. The J gene is TRBJ1-1, the V gene TRBV7-9; 8 bases are shared with TRBD1. The CDR3 contains 16 residues. Germline CDR1 is SEHNR and CDR2 is FQNEAQ (reference sequence). The junction had 5 bases not matched to a gene; V was cut back by 1 base and J by 1 base.

The rearrangement joins TRBV4-2 to TRBJ1-1; D perhaps matches TRBD1 (5 bases). V lost 4 bases, J lost 3 bases, and 12 bases lay in between. Germline assignment: CDR1 LGHNA and CDR2 YNFKEQ. There are 14 residues in the CDR3. The CDR3 bases are TGTGCCAGCAGCCCCCAGGGTGCGGACACTGAAGCTTTCTTT. Amino acid sequence: CASSPQGADTEAFF.

The rearrangement links TRBV14 to TRBJ1-1; TRBD1 might be the D (5 bases). V dropped 1 base and J dropped 4 bases, with 10 bases sitting between them. Germline V gene data show CDR1 as SGHDN and CDR2 as FVKESK. The CDR3 is 14 residues long. In nucleotides, the CDR3 is TGTGCCAGCAGCCAAGGGGGGAGGCCCACTGAAGCTTTCTTT. This gives the protein CASSQGGRPTEAFF.

This clone was picked up a small number of times. This sequence joins TRBV5-1 and TRBJ2-1, with D unclear. V gave up 0 bases and J gave up 2 bases, with 12 bases separating them. The CDR3 consists of 16 residues. CDR1 and CDR2 from the germline V gene are SGHRS and YFSETQ. CDR3 amino acids: CASSLELGSTYNEQFF. DNA of the CDR3: TGCGCCAGCAGCTTGGAACTGGGGTCCACCTACAATGAGCAGTTCTTC.

This chain connects TRBV5-5 to TRBJ1-1; D is undetermined. V was pared by 1 base and J by 2 bases, with 6 bases between. This CDR3 is 13 amino acids long. Per the germline V gene, CDR1 is SGHKS and CDR2 is YYEKEE (reference sequence). The CDR3 region is CASSLMVNTEAFF. The CDR3 coding sequence is TGTGCCAGCAGCTTGATGGTTAACACTGAAGCTTTCTTT.

V is TRBV9 and J is TRBJ2-7; 13 bases are shared with TRBD2. The J segment lost 2 bases and the V segment lost 4 bases, leaving 15 bases of the junction unmatched. Germline lookup yields CDR1 SGDLS and CDR2 YYNGEE. The CDR3 consists of 19 residues. For the CDR3, the DNA is TGTGCCAGCAGCCTTGACGGACTAGCGGGAGCCACGGGGGCCTACGAGCAGTACTTC. The encoded protein is CASSLDGLAGATGAYEQYF.

CDR3 in DNA: TGTGCCTGGAAATACCCTAGGACGATCCTAAGGGTTTCAGGTCCTGAAGCTTTCTTT. Translated: CAWKYPRTILRVSGPEAFF. This chain joins TRBV30 and TRBJ1-1; unclear D gene. Germline CDR1 and CDR2: GTSNPN and SVGIG (reference sequence). The CDR3 totals 19 residues. The V gene lost 4 bases and the J gene lost 6 bases, with 33 bases spanning the gap.

The chain recombines TRBV27 with TRBJ1-2; tentative D call: TRBD1 (5 bases). This CDR3 spans 15 amino acids. CDR1 and CDR2 from the germline V gene are MNHEY and SMNVEV (reference sequence). Trimming stripped 0 bases from V and 8 bases from J, with 16 bases between. CDR3 sequence: CASSLSGREVWGYTF. As DNA, the CDR3 is TGTGCCAGCAGTTTATCGGGCAGGGAGGTGTGGGGCTACACCTTC.

This chain links TRBV7-2 with TRBJ2-1; 12 positions match TRBD2. Germline loops: CDR1 SGHTA, CDR2 FQGNSA. Unmatched junction bases numbered 9, after V lost 2 bases and J lost 10 bases. The CDR3 has 16 residues. The CDR3 sequence: CASSLTGLAGNLEQFF. As DNA, the CDR3 is TGTGCCAGCAGCTTAACGGGACTAGCGGGCAACTTAGAGCAGTTCTTC.

This clone came up a few times. This chain uses TRBV5-4 with TRBJ2-2; TRBD2 agrees at 13 bases. The V and J ends lost 4 bases and 4 bases, in that order; junction bases with no gene match: 13. The CDR3 runs to 19 residues. The germline V gene has CDR1 SGHNT and CDR2 YYREEE (reference sequence). The CDR3 DNA reads TGTGCCAGCAGCCCGGCCGGACTAGCGGGAGTTTTTGGCACCGGGGAGCTGTTTTTT. Translated: CASSPAGLAGVFGTGELFF.

This chain joins TRBV7-9 and TRBJ2-1; D is unclear. The CDR3 extends over 13 amino acids. Germline V gene sequence: CDR1 SEHNR, CDR2 FQNEAQ (reference sequence). With 5 bases removed from V and 8 bases from J, the gap between germline ends came to 13 bases. The CDR3 region has the DNA TGTGCCAGCAGCCCCCGAGGACCCTATGAGCAGTTCTTC. This translates into CASSPRGPYEQFF.

The chain is built from TRBV2 and TRBJ1-1; D is perhaps TRBD1 (6 bases). Germline V gene data show CDR1 as SNHLY and CDR2 as FYNNEI. V was shortened by 6 bases and J by 0 bases, with 11 bases between the two germline ends. The CDR3 extends over 14 amino acids. The CDR3 reads CASRTDSMNTEAFF. CDR3 bases: TGTGCCAGCAGGACGGACAGCATGAACACTGAAGCTTTCTTT.

V gene TRBV14 combines with J gene TRBJ1-1; D gene ambiguous. Trimming pared 1 base from V and 1 base from J, leaving 4 bases between. This CDR3 contains 13 residues. Germline V gives CDR1 SGHDN, CDR2 FVKESK. CDR3 nucleotides: TGTGCCAGCAGCCAAGTAAAGAACACTGAAGCTTTCTTT. Translation gives CASSQVKNTEAFF.

The chain uses TRBV5-6 and TRBJ2-2; the D is unclear. The CDR3 runs 14 residues. Germline assignment: CDR1 SGHDT and CDR2 YYEEEE. The V end was cut by 2 bases, the J end by 0 bases, with 5 bases between. The CDR3 nucleotides read TGTGCCAGCAGCTTCCCTGCGAACACCGGGGAGCTGTTTTTT. Translated, it gives CASSFPANTGELFF.

The genes are TRBV9 and TRBJ2-1; D call uncertain. The CDR3 sequence is 12 residues long. The germline V gene has CDR1 SGDLS and CDR2 YYNGEE. Trimming cost V 7 bases and J 3 bases, with 8 bases left between them. The CDR3: CASGPLYNEQFF. For the CDR3, the DNA is TGTGCCAGCGGGCCCCTCTACAATGAGCAGTTCTTC.

This chain connects TRBV29-1 to TRBJ1-4; D not certain. Trimming removed 4 bases from V and 8 bases from J, with 14 bases in between. Germline V gives CDR1 SQVTM, CDR2 ANQGSEA. The CDR3 consists of 13 residues. The CDR3 nucleotides read TGCAGCGTTGTCAGTCCAGGACTCGAAAAACTGTTTTTT. Its protein is CSVVSPGLEKLFF.

This chain links TRBV21-1 with TRBJ2-7; no check of the table's D call, TRBD1, against the DNA was made. TRBV21-1 is a documented pseudogene. The CDR3 runs to 14 residues. CDR3 region: CASSKNNRSYEQYF. CDR3 DNA: TGTGCCAGCAGCAAGAATAACAGGTCCTACGAGCAGTACTTC.

The chain recombines TRBV30 with TRBJ1-1; 9 bases are shared with TRBD1. The CDR3 is 15 amino acids. The V segment lost 2 bases and the J segment 4 bases; nucleotides outside the gene matches: 8. Germline CDR1 reads GTSNPN; CDR2 reads SVGIG (reference sequence). The DNA of the CDR3 is TGTGCCTGGAGTCGACCCGGACAGGGGATCACTGAAGCTTTCTTT. As protein: CAWSRPGQGITEAFF. The variable domain in full, with the rest retrieved from reference TRBV30 and TRBJ1-1, is SQTIHQWPATLVQPVGSPLSLECTVEGTSNPNLYWYRQAAGRGLQLLFYSVGIGQISSEVPQNLSASRPQDRQFILSSKKLLLSDSGFYLCAWSRPGQGITEAFFGQGTRLTVV.

This chain uses TRBV7-9 with TRBJ2-3, with a weak D call TRBD1 (5 bases). The V gene's germline CDR1 is SEHNR and CDR2 FQNEAQ (reference sequence). The CDR3 has 13 amino acids. Trimming removed 2 bases at V and 5 bases at J, with 8 bases between. CDR3 protein: CASSLIREDTQYF. DNA of the CDR3: TGTGCCAGCAGCTTAATCAGGGAAGATACGCAGTATTTT.

The gene calls are TRBV7-8 and TRBJ1-1, with a tentative D call TRBD1 (5 bases). The V end was cut by 4 bases, the J end by 0 bases, with 18 bases between. The germline V gene has CDR1 SGHVS and CDR2 FQNEAQ. The CDR3 covers 17 residues. The CDR3, as DNA: TGTGCCAGCAGCTCGTACGGCCGGGACGGGATGAACACTGAAGCTTTCTTT. Translating it yields CASSSYGRDGMNTEAFF.

The chain carries TRBV5-5 and TRBJ2-7; 9 nucleotides line up with TRBD2. V lost 3 bases, J lost 6 bases, and 7 bases stayed unmatched. This CDR3 spans 14 amino acids. Germline CDR1 reads SGHKS; CDR2 reads YYEKEE (reference sequence). The CDR3, as DNA: TGTGCCAGCAGCTCTCCTAGCGGGAAAGGCGAGCAGTACTTC. This encodes CASSSPSGKGEQYF.

The rearrangement links TRBV11-3 to TRBJ1-2, with D perhaps matching TRBD1 (6 bases). The CDR3 runs 13 residues. Trimming stripped 6 bases from V and 8 bases from J, with 16 bases between. CDR1 and CDR2 (germline): SGHNT, YENEEA. CDR3 nucleotides: TGTGCCAGCAGAGAGGGGGGGGGCCTCGGCTACACCTTC. Translating it yields CASREGGGLGYTF.

The chain carries TRBV12-5 and TRBJ2-2; D possibly corresponds to TRBD2 (5 bases). The CDR3 spans 16 residues. V was trimmed by 5 bases and J by 1 base, leaving 14 bases between them. The germline gives CDR1 LGHNT, CDR2 FRNRAP. In DNA form, the CDR3 reads TGTGCTAGTGGTCCCCCCCCTAGCTTGAACACCGGGGAGCTGTTTTTT. It specifies CASGPPPSLNTGELFF.